The T cell receptor beta chain described here comes from a study of radiotherapy plus CTLA-4 blockade in lung cancer. Study-level information: Of the patients, 15% to 20% showed objective responses and about 30% attained disease control. Study outcomes and limitations: Together with interferon-beta, which increased in serum after radiation, early dynamic changes in blood T cell clones were reportedly the best predictors of response.

In its sample, this clone was seen once. The antigen remains unidentified. Patients with chemo-refractory metastatic non-small-cell lung cancer received focal radiation plus CTLA-4 blockade with ipilimumab. Using immunoSEQ multiplex PCR, the repertoire was profiled, and TCRdb retains in-frame clones only, with some absent. The table lists over 100,000 clones, approximately 80% of them singletons. Trimming removed 1 base at V and 6 bases at J, with 22 bases between. The CDR3 runs to 18 residues. Germline CDR1 MNHEY, CDR2 SMNVEV (reference sequence). The source material was peripheral blood, sampled from a patient treated with radiotherapy plus ipilimumab. The sequence was collected from a human donor with non-small cell lung cancer that progressed on radiotherapy plus ipilimumab. Some clones in this sample may be carry-over from other donors' samples. The chain joins TRBV27 to TRBJ2-1; a weak D match, TRBD1 (5 bases). The CDR3 nucleotides read TGTGCCAGCAGTTTATACCCCCCGACAGCTGTCCTAGGCAATGAGCAGTTCTTC. Translated: CASSLYPPTAVLGNEQFF.